Sequencing of this TCR beta chain was carried out in a study of response to subunit inactivated influenza vaccine. Study observations and caveats: After each seasonal influenza vaccination, few new T cells are recruited, the authors suggested.

As regards this clonotype: The antigen is unknown.

TCRdb re-called the RT-PCR reads with MiXCR, one entry per CDR3 protein. The sample consists of approximately 500,000 distinct CDR3 sequences, 14% of them appearing once. Germline CDR1 is MNHNS and CDR2 is SASEGT. Losses at the gene ends were 7 bases for V and 10 bases for J; bases not matched to a gene: 8. The CDR3 is 14 residues long. Sequencing used PBMCs from blood, obtained 11 to 12 days after vaccination. The clonotype originates from a man in his forties or fifties who received an inactivated influenza vaccine. This rearrangement joins TRBV6-1 to TRBJ1-6; 9 bases map to TRBD1. The CDR3 DNA is TGTGCCAGCACCTGGGACAGGGTACTATCACCCCTCCACTTT. It is translated as CASTWDRVLSPLHF.